Only a few counts were recorded for the clone carrying this TCR beta chain. This record comes from a study of CD8+CD57+ T cells in acquired aplastic anemia. Overall study: CD4+ and CD8+ cells, once sorted, gave DNA averaging roughly 3.2 ug. Mean read depth for CD4+ cells from healthy donors was 9.5 million to 13 million.

CDR3 length equals 14 residues. CDR1 is SGHAT, CDR2 FQDESV, per germline (reference sequence). V trimming: 6 bases; J trimming: 4 bases; junction bases outside the gene matches: 7. TCR beta VDJ and CDR3 profiles were obtained from a genomic DNA template. TCRdb reanalysed the reads using MiXCR and keeps one entry per CDR3 protein. The table lists about 170,000 distinct CDR3 sequences, approximately 40% of them singletons, with under 1.2% in the top ten. J is TRBJ2-7 and V is TRBV11-1; 9 bases are a match to TRBD1. The material sequenced was sorted CD4+, CD8+, or CD8+CD57+ T cells (not recorded which) from PBMCs. The clonotype originates from a human donor in good health. CDR3 amino acids: CASRPRTGEYEQYF. Written as DNA, the CDR3 is TGTGCCAGCAGACCCAGGACAGGGGAATACGAGCAGTACTTC.